What follows are 30 T cell receptor beta chains derived from one specimen sequenced in a study of vaccination and CD4 T cells after COVID-19. No antigen has been identified for these receptors. The assay that was used to sequence DNA from cultured CD4+ T cells was the Oncomine TCR Beta short-read assay. Each CDR3 protein gets one entry after TCRdb re-called the PCR reads with MiXCR. The sample shows 9,500 to 12,000 distinct CDR3 sequences, around 40% of them seen only once. Treatment noted: approximately 11-day PBMC culture with coronavirus spike peptide pools or control peptides (ViraFEST assay). Source material: CD4+ T cells from blood, cultured in vitro. The receptor source for this set is a human donor who had recovered from COVID-19.

A few counts support this clonotype. This rearrangement joins TRBV7-2 to TRBJ1-2; D possibly corresponds to TRBD1 (6 bases). This CDR3 is 15 amino acids long. Deletions cut 1 base from V and 2 bases from J, with 11 bases between. In germline, CDR1 is SGHTA, CDR2 FQGNSA. Written as DNA, the CDR3 is TGTGCCAGCAGCTTAGATTTGGGGGGCAACTATGGCTACACCTTC. Its protein product is CASSLDLGGNYGYTF.

This rearrangement joins TRBV11-2 to TRBJ1-2, with 7 bases aligning to TRBD1. Trimming cost V 5 bases and J 2 bases; bases outside gene matches: 11. The germline gives CDR1 SGHAT, CDR2 FQNNGV. CDR3 length: 16 amino acids. The CDR3 protein is CASSHYRGPANYGYTF. Here the CDR3 DNA reads TGTGCCAGCAGCCATTACAGGGGCCCTGCGAACTATGGCTACACCTTC.

J is TRBJ1-2 and V is TRBV30; 7 nucleotides match TRBD1. V shed 5 bases and J 4 bases; nucleotides not matched to a gene: 16. The CDR3 spans 16 residues. The V gene's germline CDR1 is GTSNPN and CDR2 SVGIG (reference sequence). CDR3 sequence: CAWVRTGGAFSYGYTF. The CDR3 DNA reads TGTGCCTGGGTTAGGACAGGAGGAGCCTTTAGCTATGGCTACACCTTC.

V gene TRBV9 combines with J gene TRBJ2-1, with a tentative D call TRBD2 (6 bases). This CDR3 spans 15 amino acids. Trimming took off 6 bases at V and 0 bases at J, with 13 bases between the two ends. From germline, CDR1 is SGDLS and CDR2 YYNGEE. The CDR3 here is CASTRGGRSYNEQFF. CDR3 DNA: TGTGCCAGCACTCGGGGAGGACGCTCCTACAATGAGCAGTTCTTC.

This chain uses TRBV18 with TRBJ2-6, with D perhaps TRBD2 (5 bases). Germline V lookup: CDR1 KGHSH, CDR2 LQKENI. The CDR3 totals 17 residues. Trimming took off 4 bases at V and 2 bases at J, with 15 bases between the two ends. CDR3 DNA sequence: TGTGCCAGCTCACGCGGGCCTAATTACGCTGGGGCCAACGTCCTGACTTTC. Protein: CASSRGPNYAGANVLTF.

The genes are TRBV6-1 and TRBJ1-1; D call uncertain. CDR1 is MNHNS and CDR2 is SASEGT in the germline V gene. V lost 4 bases, J lost 11 bases, and 23 bases lay in between. The CDR3 has 15 residues. The CDR3 coding sequence is TGTGCCAGCAGTGGTGCTGCCGGGCCTGCGGCAACGGCTTTCTTT. As protein: CASSGAAGPAATAFF.

The chain carries TRBV6-5 and TRBJ2-1; no reliable D call. CDR3 length: 15 residues. Per germline, CDR1 MNHEY and CDR2 SVGAGI. The V end was cut by 0 bases, the J end by 0 bases, with 6 bases between. Here the CDR3 reads CASSYSGPSYNEQFF. The CDR3 DNA reads as TGTGCCAGCAGTTACTCAGGGCCCTCCTACAATGAGCAGTTCTTC.

This clonotype was found a few times. The chain uses TRBV12-3 or TRBV12-4 and TRBJ1-3; TRBD1 agrees at 8 bases. The V segment lost 7 bases and the J segment 2 bases; nucleotides outside the gene matches: 7. CDR3 length: 15 amino acids. Written as DNA, the CDR3 is TGTGCCAGCACCCCGGACAGGGCCACTGGAAACACCATATATTTT. As protein: CASTPDRATGNTIYF.

This clonotype turned up a few times. This sequence joins TRBV6-5 and TRBJ1-6, with a tentative D call TRBD1 (5 bases). The germline V gene has CDR1 MNHEY and CDR2 SVGAGI. The germline V and J ends were trimmed by 4 bases and 10 bases, with 14 bases remaining between them. CDR3 length: 14 residues. The CDR3 DNA sequence: TGTGCCAGCAGTTCCGTCAGGGTTGGATCACCCCTCCACTTT. It specifies CASSSVRVGSPLHF.

The rearrangement uses TRBV5-4 and TRBJ2-2; TRBD2 might be the D (6 bases). The V end lost 4 bases, the J end lost 6 bases, and 10 bases lay between the germline ends. The CDR3 extends over 13 amino acids. From germline, CDR1 is SGHNT and CDR2 YYREEE (reference sequence). The CDR3 DNA reads as TGTGCCAGCAGCCCCGGAGGGGCCGGGGAGCTGTTTTTT. Translated, it gives CASSPGGAGELFF.

V and J are TRBV14 and TRBJ2-7; D possibly uses TRBD1 or TRBD2 (5 bases each). Trimming pared 1 base from V and 9 bases from J, leaving 16 bases between. Looked up from germline, CDR1 is SGHDN and CDR2 is FVKESK. This CDR3 has 14 amino acids. The CDR3 here is CASSQAGPLRWQYF. As DNA, the CDR3 is TGTGCCAGCAGCCAAGCGGGACCTTTACGATGGCAGTACTTC.

The J gene is TRBJ2-4, the V gene TRBV30, with D possibly matching TRBD2 (5 bases). V lost 0 bases, J lost 7 bases, and 13 bases lay in between. Germline values: CDR1 GTSNPN, CDR2 SVGIG (reference sequence). The CDR3 spans 14 residues. The CDR3 region is CAWSVRFGENIQYF. The CDR3 nucleotides read TGTGCCTGGAGTGTACGATTCGGGGAGAACATTCAGTACTTC.

The sample holds a few counts of this clonotype. The chain couples TRBV7-9 to TRBJ1-2, with D tentatively TRBD1 (6 bases). V shed 1 base and J shed 4 bases, with 10 bases lying between them. The CDR3 consists of 14 residues. Germline CDR1 and CDR2: SEHNR and FQNEAQ (reference sequence). The CDR3 sequence: CASSLGQEAYGYTF. The CDR3 DNA reads as TGTGCCAGCAGCTTAGGACAGGAGGCCTATGGCTACACCTTC. Complete variable domain (other parts from reference TRBV7-9 and TRBJ1-2): DTGVSQNPRHKITKRGQNVTFRCDPISEHNRLYWYRQTLGQGPEFLTYFQNEAQLEKSRLLSDRFSAERPKGSFSTLEIQRTEQGDSAMYLCASSLGQEAYGYTFGSGTRLTVV.

The chain recombines TRBV30 with TRBJ2-2; the D gene is possibly TRBD1 (6 bases). Trimming took off 4 bases at V and 5 bases at J, with 14 bases between the two ends. Germline CDR1 reads GTSNPN; CDR2 reads SVGIG (reference sequence). This CDR3 comprises 14 residues. The CDR3 bases are TGTGCCTGGAACGCTCTTCAGGGGACCGGGGAGCTGTTTTTT. This gives the protein CAWNALQGTGELFF.

This clonotype has a handful of counts. The V call is TRBV6-1, the J call TRBJ1-1, with D possibly TRBD1 on 6 matching bases. The CDR3 contains 13 residues. Germline CDR1 and CDR2: MNHNS and SASEGT. Trimming took off 5 bases at V and 3 bases at J, with 10 bases between the two ends. DNA of the CDR3: TGTGCCAGCAGTATACAGGGTGACACTGAAGCTTTCTTT. Translating it yields CASSIQGDTEAFF.

The chain employs TRBV5-1 and TRBJ2-3; D is unresolved. Deletions cut 4 bases from V and 5 bases from J, with 14 bases between. CDR3 size: 14 residues. CDR1 and CDR2 from the germline V gene are SGHRS and YFSETQ. In DNA form, the CDR3 reads TGCGCCAGCAGCCCAACTCCCCTCGGAGATACGCAGTATTTT. Its translation is CASSPTPLGDTQYF. The full variable domain, its missing parts supplied by reference TRBV5-1 and TRBJ2-3, is KAGVTQTPRYLIKTRGQQVTLSCSPISGHRSVSWYQQTPGQGLQFLFEYFSETQRNKGNFPGRFSGRQFSNSRSEMNVSTLELGDSALYLCASSPTPLGDTQYFGPGTRLTVL.

The CDR3 DNA sequence: TGTGCCAGCAGCTTATCATCCGGGGGCGAAGCTTTCTTT. Its protein is CASSLSSGGEAFF. The V gene is TRBV7-9, the J gene TRBJ1-1; TRBD1 is a possible D gene (6 bases). The CDR3 is 13 residues long. Trimming shortened V by 2 bases and J by 8 bases, and 12 bases separated the two germline ends. In germline, CDR1 is SEHNR, CDR2 FQNEAQ (reference sequence).

V gene TRBV4-1 combines with J gene TRBJ1-5; 9 nucleotides align to TRBD1. This CDR3 comprises 17 residues. V was clipped by 1 base and J by 6 bases; unmatched bases: 10. Germline V gene data show CDR1 as MGHRA and CDR2 as YSYEKL. CDR3 region: CASSQVSGTGKSQPQHF. The CDR3 DNA is TGCGCCAGCAGCCAAGTCTCGGGGACAGGGAAGAGTCAGCCCCAGCATTTT.

This clonotype was seen a few times. This chain uses TRBV27 with TRBJ1-2; 11 positions match TRBD1. Trimming at V came to 3 bases and at J to 2 bases, leaving 2 bases not matched to a gene. The CDR3 sequence is 15 residues long. CDR1 is MNHEY, CDR2 SMNVEV, per germline (reference sequence). The CDR3 DNA follows: TGTGCCAGCAGTTTTGGGACAGGGGGAAACTATGGCTACACCTTC. Protein sequence: CASSFGTGGNYGYTF.

The chain employs TRBV30 and TRBJ1-1; TRBD1 matches 7 bases. The length of the CDR3 is 15 residues. Germline CDR1 and CDR2: GTSNPN and SVGIG (reference sequence). Unmatched junction bases numbered 8, after V lost 4 bases and J lost 0 bases. CDR3 DNA sequence: TGTGCCTGGAAAAAGGGGGCGGGGGTGAACACTGAAGCTTTCTTT. It encodes CAWKKGAGVNTEAFF.

The V call is TRBV5-6, the J call TRBJ1-5; unclear D gene. This CDR3 comprises 14 residues. V was shortened by 0 bases and J by 0 bases, with 4 bases between the two germline ends. CDR1 SGHDT and CDR2 YYEEEE come from the germline V gene. CDR3 residues: CASSLAASNQPQHF. DNA of the CDR3: TGTGCCAGCAGCTTGGCTGCTAGCAATCAGCCCCAGCATTTT.

The CDR3 bases are TGTGCCAGCAGTGCCGAGACAGGGAGCTACACCTTC. Its protein is CASSAETGSYTF. The chain links TRBV6-4 to TRBJ1-2, with 7 bases lining up with TRBD1. Germline CDR1 and CDR2: MRHNA and SNTAGT. With 4 bases clipped from V and 9 bases from J, the junction kept 5 bases outside the gene matches. The CDR3 covers 12 residues.

CDR3 DNA sequence: TGTGCCAGCAGTGATGCGGGGAACCCCTCCTACAATGAGCAGTTCTTC. Encoded protein: CASSDAGNPSYNEQFF. The chain is built from TRBV25-1 and TRBJ2-1, with a weak D call TRBD2 (6 bases). In germline, CDR1 is MGHDK, CDR2 SYGVNS. CDR3 length: 16 amino acids. V was pared by 3 bases and J by 0 bases, with 12 bases between. Full variable domain (rest looked up from reference TRBV25-1 and TRBJ2-1): EADIYQTPRYLVIGTGKKITLECSQTMGHDKMYWYQQDPGMELHLIHYSYGVNSTEKGDLSSESTVSRIRTEHFPLTLESARPSHTSQYLCASSDAGNPSYNEQFFGPGTRLTVL.

The gene calls are TRBV12-3 or TRBV12-4 and TRBJ1-2; D remains ambiguous. V was cut by 5 bases and J by 4 bases, with 17 bases left in between. The CDR3 contains 15 residues. Here the CDR3 reads CASSQHSLEIYGYTF. CDR3 nucleotide sequence: TGTGCCAGCAGTCAACACAGTCTAGAGATCTATGGCTACACCTTC.

The rearrangement links TRBV2 to TRBJ2-5; no firm D call. Germline V gives CDR1 SNHLY, CDR2 FYNNEI. The CDR3 is 14 amino acids. V lost 3 bases, J lost 5 bases, and 13 bases lay in between. The CDR3 reads CASSDPRGRETQYF. In nucleotides, the CDR3 is TGTGCCAGCAGTGATCCGCGCGGACGGGAGACCCAGTACTTC. The full variable domain, its missing parts supplied by reference TRBV2 and TRBJ2-5, is EPEVTQTPSHQVTQMGQEVILRCVPISNHLYFYWYRQILGQKVEFLVSFYNNEISEKSEIFDDQFSVERPDGSNFTLKIRSTKLEDSAMYFCASSDPRGRETQYFGPGTRLLVL.

This clonotype was observed a handful of times. The chain carries TRBV14 and TRBJ2-7, with TRBD1 matching over 11 bases. The ends lost 2 bases at V and 2 bases at J; junction bases unmatched: 5. This CDR3 has 16 residues. CDR1 and CDR2 from the germline V gene are SGHDN and FVKESK. The CDR3 reads CASSQRSGQGAYEQYF. Here the CDR3 DNA reads TGTGCCAGCAGCCAACGCTCGGGACAGGGGGCCTACGAGCAGTACTTC. Filled out from reference TRBV14 and TRBJ2-7, the complete variable domain reads EAGVTQFPSHSVIEKGQTVTLRCDPISGHDNLYWYRRVMGKEIKFLLHFVKESKQDESGMPNNRFLAERTGGTYSTLKVQPAELEDSGVYFCASSQRSGQGAYEQYFGPGTRLTVT.

This chain uses TRBV5-4 with TRBJ2-3; 9 bases match TRBD2. The junction had 7 bases not matched to a gene; V was cut back by 4 bases and J by 1 base. The CDR3 contains 16 residues. Germline V CDR1 and CDR2: SGHNT, YYREEE (reference sequence). The CDR3, as DNA: TGTGCCAGCAGCCAGAAGCGGGGGGTGGGCACAGATACGCAGTATTTT. It is translated as CASSQKRGVGTDTQYF.

In its sample, this clonotype was seen a few times. The chain's CDR3 is CASRLRQVQETQYF. CDR3 DNA: TGTGCCAGCAGATTAAGACAAGTACAAGAGACCCAGTACTTC. This chain uses TRBV7-2 with TRBJ2-5; D gene ambiguous. V was clipped by 6 bases and J by 2 bases, with 13 bases between them. Germline loops: CDR1 SGHTA, CDR2 FQGNSA. The CDR3 is 14 amino acids.

This clonotype was recorded a few times. An end of the junction does not agree with germline; a read error may underlie this. The rearrangement joins TRBV28 to TRBJ2-4; TRBD2 aligns across 8 bases. The CDR3 contains 15 residues. Looked up from germline, CDR1 is MDHEN and CDR2 is SYDVKM. This chain's CDR3 is CASSPLAVSKNIQYF. The CDR3 bases are TGTGCCAGCAGTCCACTAGCGGTTTCTAAAAATATTCAGTACTTC.

By share, this clonotype counts as large. This sequence joins TRBV6-2 or TRBV6-3 and TRBJ1-2; 7 bases agree with TRBD1. The CDR3 extends over 16 amino acids. V lost 3 bases, J lost 3 bases, and 10 bases stayed unmatched. Germline loops: CDR1 MNHEY, CDR2 SVGEGT. The CDR3 sequence: CASSYVTGSMDYGYTF. In nucleotides, the CDR3 is TGTGCCAGCAGTTATGTGACAGGGAGTATGGACTATGGCTACACCTTC.